The clone carrying this T cell receptor beta chain came up a few times. For TCRbeta, the library was prepared with unique molecular identifiers. MiXCR was run by TCRdb on the PCR reads, yielding one entry per CDR3 protein. The sample shows some 640,000 distinct CDR3 sequences, about 15% of them seen only once. This entry comes from a study of T-cell reconstitution after alpha-beta-depleted transplantation in children. The CDR3 is 14 residues long. Between the trimmed V and J ends, which lost 5 bases and 4 bases, there was a span of 14 bases. CDR1 is SGHTA and CDR2 is FQGNSA in the germline V gene. J is TRBJ1-2 and V is TRBV7-2; a possible D gene is TRBD1 (5 bases). The TCR originated in a human donor who donated a stem cell graft to a child with acute myeloid leukemia. Sequences were derived from PBMCs from the stem cell graft donor, sampled from the stem cell graft. CDR3 bases: TGTGCCAGCAGCCCCCAAAGGGGCGCCTATGGCTACACCTTC. Protein: CASSPQRGAYGYTF.